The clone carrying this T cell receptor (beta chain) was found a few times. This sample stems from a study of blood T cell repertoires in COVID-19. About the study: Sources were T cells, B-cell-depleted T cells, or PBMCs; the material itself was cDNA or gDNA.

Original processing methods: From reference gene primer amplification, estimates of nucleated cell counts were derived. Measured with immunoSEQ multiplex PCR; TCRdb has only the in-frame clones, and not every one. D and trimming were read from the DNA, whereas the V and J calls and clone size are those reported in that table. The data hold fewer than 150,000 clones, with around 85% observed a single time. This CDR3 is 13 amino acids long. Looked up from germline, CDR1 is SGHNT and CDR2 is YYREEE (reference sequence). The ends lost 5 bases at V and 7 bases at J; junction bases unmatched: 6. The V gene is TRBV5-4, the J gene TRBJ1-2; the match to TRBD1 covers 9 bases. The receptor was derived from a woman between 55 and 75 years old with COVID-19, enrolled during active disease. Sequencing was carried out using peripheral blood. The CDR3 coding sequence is TGTGCCAGCAGTCCCGACAGGGGGAGTGGCTACACCTTC. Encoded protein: CASSPDRGSGYTF.